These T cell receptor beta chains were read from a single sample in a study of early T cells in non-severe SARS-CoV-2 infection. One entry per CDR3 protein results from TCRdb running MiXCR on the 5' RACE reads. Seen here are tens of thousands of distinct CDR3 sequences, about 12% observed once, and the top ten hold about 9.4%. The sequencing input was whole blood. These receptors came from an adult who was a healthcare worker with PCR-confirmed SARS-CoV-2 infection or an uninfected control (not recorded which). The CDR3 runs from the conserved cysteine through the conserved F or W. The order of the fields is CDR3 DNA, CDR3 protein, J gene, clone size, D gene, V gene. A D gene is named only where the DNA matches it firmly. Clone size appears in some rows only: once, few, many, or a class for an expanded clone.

CDR3 DNA: TGTGCCAGCAGTTACAGTCGGACTAACTATGGCTACACCTTC
CDR3 protein: CASSYSRTNYGYTF
J gene: TRBJ1-2
clone size: few
D gene: NA
V gene: TRBV6-5

CDR3 DNA: TGTGCCAGCAGTGGGGAGCGGCTAGGGGTAAATGAGCAGTTCTTC
CDR3 protein: CASSGERLGVNEQFF
J gene: TRBJ2-1
clone size: many
D gene: NA
V gene: TRBV2

CDR3 DNA: TGCAGCGTTGCTGGAGCCGGCCTCTCCTACGAGCAGTACTTC
CDR3 protein: CSVAGAGLSYEQYF
J gene: TRBJ2-7
clone size: NA
D gene: NA
V gene: TRBV29-1

CDR3 DNA: TGTGCTAGTGGCCAGGGGACAGGGGGCCTACCTAACATCTTT
CDR3 protein: CASGQGTGGLPNIF
J gene: TRBJ1-1
clone size: few
D gene: TRBD1
V gene: TRBV12-5

CDR3 DNA: TGCGCCAGCAGCCCCAGGGTTGGACCGGGTGAGCAGTTCTTC
CDR3 protein: CASSPRVGPGEQFF
J gene: TRBJ2-1
clone size: many
D gene: NA
V gene: TRBV5-1

CDR3 DNA: TGCAGTGCTAGAGATGCGCGGGCAGGCAATGAGCAGTTCTTC
CDR3 protein: CSARDARAGNEQFF
J gene: TRBJ2-1
clone size: NA
D gene: NA
V gene: TRBV20-1

CDR3 DNA: TGTGCCAGCAGAACAGGGAATAGCAATCAGCCCCAGCATTTT
CDR3 protein: CASRTGNSNQPQHF
J gene: TRBJ1-5
clone size: many
D gene: NA
V gene: TRBV28

CDR3 DNA: TGCAGTGCTAAGGCTAGCGGGACATACAATGAGCAGTTCTTC
CDR3 protein: CSAKASGTYNEQFF
J gene: TRBJ2-1
clone size: few
D gene: TRBD2
V gene: TRBV20-1

CDR3 DNA: TGTGCCAGCAGTCCTCTCCCTGGGACTAGCGGGGTTCTAGGAAACATTCAGTACTTC
CDR3 protein: CASSPLPGTSGVLGNIQYF
J gene: TRBJ2-4
clone size: few
D gene: TRBD2
V gene: TRBV6-2/TRBV6-3

CDR3 DNA: TGTGCCAGCAGCCTAGCGGACAGGGCATCGAACGAGCAGTACTTC
CDR3 protein: CASSLADRASNEQYF
J gene: TRBJ2-7
clone size: many
D gene: NA
V gene: TRBV7-2

CDR3 DNA: TGCGCCAGCAGCTTGGGTTCCGGCCGATCCGGCGAGCAGTACTTC
CDR3 protein: CASSLGSGRSGEQYF
J gene: TRBJ2-7
clone size: NA
D gene: NA
V gene: TRBV5-1

CDR3 DNA: TGTGCCTGGAGCGAGGGACGTTGGACTGAAGCTTTCTTT
CDR3 protein: CAWSEGRWTEAFF
J gene: TRBJ1-1
clone size: NA
D gene: NA
V gene: TRBV30

CDR3 DNA: TGTGCCAGCTCACCACCTGGGTACGAAAAACTGTTTTTT
CDR3 protein: CASSPPGYEKLFF
J gene: TRBJ1-4
clone size: many
D gene: NA
V gene: TRBV18

CDR3 DNA: TGTGCCAGCAGTGAGGGCAGCCGAATCGCCGGGGAGCTGTTTTTT
CDR3 protein: CASSEGSRIAGELFF
J gene: TRBJ2-2
clone size: NA
D gene: NA
V gene: TRBV6-1

CDR3 DNA: TGTGCCAGCAGTTCAGTGGGTCATAGGGCAGATACGCAGTATTTT
CDR3 protein: CASSSVGHRADTQYF
J gene: TRBJ2-3
clone size: NA
D gene: NA
V gene: TRBV12-3/TRBV12-4

CDR3 DNA: TGCGCCAGCAGCCTATTAGGGACAGGGGTCTCCTACGAGCAGTACTTC
CDR3 protein: CASSLLGTGVSYEQYF
J gene: TRBJ2-7
clone size: NA
D gene: TRBD1
V gene: TRBV5-1